These T cell receptor beta chains were read from a single sample in a study of vaccination effects on CD4 cells after COVID-19. Produced via immunoSEQ multiplex PCR; TCRdb's table is partial and in-frame only. The sample yields 50,000 to 60,000 clones, about 78% seen once. These receptors have no identified antigens. The sequences come from CD4+ T cells from PBMCs cultured without peptide, collected after COVID-19 vaccination. The receptors were sampled from a human donor who received a COVID-19 vaccine. Both conserved end residues are part of each CDR3.

j_call v_call cdr3_aa
TRBJ1-6 TRBV30 CAWSSTDNSPLHF
TRBJ2-4 TRBV19 CASRDRGDTPWHF
TRBJ1-6 TRBV12-3/TRBV12-4 CASRAVNSPLHF
TRBJ1-6 TRBV15 CATSTTGSSPLHF
TRBJ2-7 TRBV6-5 CASSTGQGFTYEQYF
TRBJ1-1 TRBV7-3 CASSFGGNTEAFF
TRBJ2-5 TRBV5-4 CASSPVRGETQYF
TRBJ2-5 TRBV28 CASSSRRSQETQYF
TRBJ1-2 TRBV7-9 CASSLDGGYTF
TRBJ1-4 TRBV10-2 CASSALGQGEKLFF
TRBJ1-4 TRBV29-1 CSVRTGGEKLFF
TRBJ1-2 TRBV19 CASSGANYGYTF
TRBJ1-5 TRBV5-6 CASSLRSASNQPQHF
TRBJ2-7 TRBV11-2 CASSLRLAGGNEQYF
TRBJ2-1 TRBV4-2 CASSQDLLAGGLIGFF
TRBJ1-2 TRBV12-3/TRBV12-4 CASSGQGYGYTF
TRBJ1-5 TRBV2 CASSEVVENQPQHF
TRBJ1-1 TRBV14 CASSPALNTEAFF
TRBJ1-6 TRBV28 CASSFGGQTYNSPLHF
TRBJ2-1 TRBV28 CASSLPGEGQFF
TRBJ1-2 TRBV18 CASSPRGQGIYGYTF
TRBJ2-7 TRBV6-5 CASSYSFAGIYEQYF
TRBJ2-5 TRBV5-1 CASSGDSQETQYF
TRBJ1-1 TRBV5-4 CASSPFGVLNTEAFF
TRBJ1-1 TRBV12-3/TRBV12-4 CASSLGQGTEAFF
TRBJ1-1 TRBV6-5 CASSQGAEAFF
TRBJ2-6 TRBV9 CASSVAFSSGANVLTF
TRBJ2-3 TRBV16 CASSQFGFTDTQYF
TRBJ2-1 TRBV11-2 CASSLDRGNEQFF
TRBJ1-2 TRBV7-9 CASSFTTGSFGTF